The rows below give T cell receptor beta chains drawn from one sample of a study of PD-1 blockade in classical Hodgkin lymphoma. TCRdb keeps only in-frame clones here, not all; method: immunoSEQ multiplex PCR. The data show 7,000 to 7,500 clones, about 74% seen once. The sequenced sample was peripheral blood mononuclear cells (PBMCs), obtained before the fourth cycle of nivolumab. The receptors were sampled from a human donor with classical Hodgkin lymphoma. The CDR3 runs from the conserved cysteine through the conserved F or W. Each record gives: clone size, D gene, V gene, J gene, CDR3 protein, CDR3 DNA. The D gene is left open where the match is weak. A row's size may be missing; if present it is once, few, many or a size class.

clone_size: NA; d_call: TRBD2; v_call: TRBV28; j_call: TRBJ2-2; cdr3_aa: CASKIAGPNTGELFF; cdr3_nt: TGTGCCAGCAAGATAGCGGGGCCGAACACCGGGGAGCTGTTTTTT
clone_size: NA; d_call: NA; v_call: TRBV18; j_call: TRBJ1-2; cdr3_aa: CASSPPNTAYGYTF; cdr3_nt: TGTGCCAGCTCACCACCGAACACAGCCTATGGCTACACCTTC
clone_size: NA; d_call: NA; v_call: TRBV9; j_call: TRBJ1-3; cdr3_aa: CASSSSGTSGNTIYF; cdr3_nt: TGTGCCAGCAGCTCAAGCGGGACATCTGGAAACACCATATATTTT
clone_size: once; d_call: TRBD2; v_call: TRBV29-1; j_call: TRBJ2-1; cdr3_aa: CSSTREANYNEQFF; cdr3_nt: TGCAGCTCTACGCGGGAGGCAAACTACAATGAGCAGTTCTTC
clone_size: NA; d_call: NA; v_call: TRBV4-1; j_call: TRBJ2-3; cdr3_aa: CASSQELRLAFSDTQYF; cdr3_nt: TGCGCCAGCAGCCAAGAATTAAGGCTAGCGTTTTCAGATACGCAGTATTTT
clone_size: once; d_call: TRBD2; v_call: TRBV5-1; j_call: TRBJ2-3; cdr3_aa: CASSWGLASDTQYF; cdr3_nt: TGCGCCAGCAGCTGGGGACTAGCGTCCGATACGCAGTATTTT
clone_size: few; d_call: NA; v_call: TRBV5-1; j_call: TRBJ2-5; cdr3_aa: CASSLEAGWGETQYF; cdr3_nt: TGCGCCAGCAGCCTAGAAGCAGGGTGGGGAGAGACCCAGTACTTC
clone_size: NA; d_call: TRBD2; v_call: TRBV28; j_call: TRBJ2-1; cdr3_aa: CASPPSGRNNEQFF; cdr3_nt: TGTGCCAGCCCCCCTAGCGGGAGGAACAATGAGCAGTTCTTC
clone_size: NA; d_call: TRBD2; v_call: TRBV9; j_call: TRBJ2-7; cdr3_aa: CASSSSGEGRYEQYF; cdr3_nt: TGTGCCAGCAGCTCCAGTGGGGAGGGGCGCTACGAGCAGTACTTC
clone_size: NA; d_call: TRBD2; v_call: TRBV4-3; j_call: TRBJ2-2; cdr3_aa: CASSLNLPGLEGTGELFF; cdr3_nt: TGCGCCAGCAGCCTAAACCTACCGGGACTAGAGGGCACCGGGGAGCTGTTTTTT